Listed below are T cell receptor beta chains from one sample, sequenced in a study of early T cells in non-severe SARS-CoV-2 infection. Via MiXCR, TCRdb re-called the 5' RACE reads, giving one row per CDR3 protein. The table records 26,000 or so distinct CDR3 sequences, just over 4% of them present only once. The sample consisted of whole blood. These receptors all come from an adult who was a healthcare worker with PCR-confirmed SARS-CoV-2 infection or an uninfected control (not recorded which). The CDR3 runs from the conserved cysteine through the conserved F or W. A D gene is named only where the DNA matches it firmly. The size of a clone is reported for some rows only, either as once, few or many, or as a class for expanded clones.

D,V,J,length,size,CDR3,DNA
-,TRBV5-5,TRBJ1-5,15,many,CASSLFPQSNQPQHF,TGTGCCAGCAGCTTGTTTCCACAGAGTAATCAGCCCCAGCATTTT
-,TRBV10-3,TRBJ1-2,14,many,CAIRSRGSDYGYTF,TGTGCCATCAGGTCCCGGGGGTCAGACTATGGCTACACCTTC
-,TRBV7-3,TRBJ2-3,12,many,CASSFLTDTQYF,TGTGCCAGCAGCTTCCTCACAGATACGCAGTATTTT
TRBD1,TRBV14,TRBJ2-5,14,few,CASSLHRGGETQYF,TGTGCCAGCAGCCTCCACAGGGGCGGAGAGACCCAGTACTTC
-,TRBV29-1,TRBJ2-5,12,-,CSVGGFQETQYF,TGCAGCGTTGGGGGGTTCCAAGAGACCCAGTACTTC
TRBD2,TRBV5-5,TRBJ2-1,17,many,CASSSEGAGVKVDEQFF,TGTGCCAGCAGCTCAGAGGGAGCGGGAGTAAAGGTCGATGAGCAGTTCTTC
-,TRBV5-8,TRBJ2-7,17,few,CASSLVWSAFASGEQYF,TGTGCCAGCAGCTTGGTTTGGTCCGCTTTCGCCTCCGGGGAGCAGTACTTC
TRBD1,TRBV2,TRBJ1-1,14,few,CASSRDRGNTEAFF,TGTGCCAGCAGTAGGGACAGGGGAAACACTGAAGCTTTCTTT
-,TRBV7-3,TRBJ2-7,13,many,CASSRDPSYEQYF,TGTGCCAGCAGCAGGGACCCTTCCTACGAGCAGTACTTC
-,TRBV9,TRBJ2-2,17,many,CASSTTRGTGNTGELFF,TGTGCCAGCAGCACAACCCGTGGGACCGGGAACACCGGGGAGCTGTTTTTT
-,TRBV4-1,TRBJ1-1,13,-,CASSPTVNTEAFF,TGCGCCAGCAGCCCGACAGTGAACACTGAAGCTTTCTTT
TRBD1,TRBV3-1,TRBJ2-4,14,many,CASSHRTGKNIQYF,TGTGCCAGCAGCCATAGGACAGGGAAAAACATTCAGTACTTC
-,TRBV10-3,TRBJ2-7,11,many,CAISEAYEQYF,TGTGCCATCAGTGAGGCCTACGAGCAGTACTTC
-,TRBV7-2,TRBJ2-1,12,many,CASSPAPAEQFF,TGTGCCAGCAGCCCCGCTCCAGCAGAGCAGTTCTTC
TRBD1,TRBV5-6,TRBJ2-3,18,-,CASSSPARLDRVTDTQYF,TGTGCCAGCAGCTCCCCGGCCCGGTTGGACAGGGTAACAGATACGCAGTATTTT
-,TRBV7-2,TRBJ2-7,14,-,CASSLGRVYYEQYF,TGTGCCAGCAGCTTAGGACGAGTTTACTACGAGCAGTACTTC
TRBD1,TRBV18,TRBJ2-7,15,many,CASSPGTGLLHEQYF,TGTGCCAGCTCACCAGGGACAGGGCTGCTCCACGAGCAGTACTTC
-,TRBV7-2,TRBJ2-7,13,many,CASSLRASYEQYF,TGTGCCAGCAGCTTAAGGGCGTCTTACGAGCAGTACTTC
-,TRBV10-3,TRBJ2-3,13,many,CAIMRGAADTQYF,TGTGCCATCATGAGAGGGGCGGCAGATACGCAGTATTTT
-,TRBV20-1,TRBJ2-6,13,many,CSAGVAGANVLTF,TGCAGTGCTGGAGTGGCTGGGGCCAACGTCCTGACTTTC
TRBD1,TRBV18,TRBJ1-1,15,few,CASSPQGQSNTEAFF,TGTGCCAGCTCACCCCAGGGACAGTCGAACACTGAAGCTTTCTTT
TRBD2,TRBV11-2,TRBJ2-7,15,few,CASSLGGTTIDEQYF,TGTGCCAGCAGCCTGGGGGGGACTACTATCGACGAGCAGTACTTC
TRBD1,TRBV5-6,TRBJ2-3,15,many,CASSWTGQSTDTQYF,TGTGCCAGCAGCTGGACGGGACAGAGCACAGATACGCAGTATTTT
-,TRBV10-2,TRBJ1-1,13,many,CASSVDKNTEAFF,TGCGCCAGCAGTGTAGACAAGAACACTGAAGCTTTCTTT
-,TRBV6-5,TRBJ2-7,15,few,CASSYSSRTTYEQYF,TGTGCCAGCAGTTACTCCTCCAGGACCACCTACGAGCAGTACTTC
TRBD1,TRBV7-3,TRBJ2-3,15,many,CASSPGGQGVDTQYF,TGTGCCAGCAGCCCAGGGGGACAGGGTGTCGATACGCAGTATTTT
TRBD2,TRBV7-2,TRBJ2-5,17,many,CASSLLLAGPGQETQYF,TGTGCCAGCAGCTTATTACTAGCGGGTCCCGGGCAAGAGACCCAGTACTTC
-,TRBV7-2,TRBJ2-1,15,-,CASSLEASEYNEQFF,TGTGCCAGCAGCTTAGAGGCTAGCGAGTACAATGAGCAGTTCTTC